The 19 T cell receptor beta chains given below trace back to one sample, sequenced in a study of blood T cell repertoires in COVID-19. Method: immunoSEQ multiplex PCR; TCRdb's copy keeps in-frame clones and lacks some. The top ten hold around 4.3% of the sample, which has 96,000 or so clones, approximately 90% seen once. Sequences were obtained from peripheral blood. The source of these receptors is a human donor with COVID-19, enrolled during active disease. The donor label of this sample is uncertain.

This clone was found once. The rearrangement links TRBV5-1 to TRBJ2-5; TRBD1 is a possible D gene (6 bases). V lost 7 bases, J lost 7 bases, and 17 bases lay in between. The germline CDR1 and CDR2 sequences are SGHRS and YFSETQ. The CDR3 is 13 amino acids. The CDR3 loop is CASSSPSQGTQYF. The CDR3 DNA sequence: TGCGCCAGCTCTAGCCCGTCACAGGGGACCCAGTACTTC.

The V and J genes are TRBV28 and TRBJ2-7; D gene unclear. The CDR3 sequence is 11 residues long. V lost 4 bases and J 2 bases, leaving 3 bases between the germline ends. Germline V CDR1 and CDR2: MDHEN, SYDVKM. CDR3 bases: TGTGCCAGCAGTTCGGCCTACGAGCAGTACTTC. This encodes CASSSAYEQYF.

This clone was recorded a few times. The gene calls are TRBV9 and TRBJ2-3, with D perhaps matching TRBD2 (5 bases). The CDR3 has 11 amino acids. V lost 7 bases, J lost 3 bases, and 6 bases lay in between. Germline V gene data show CDR1 as SGDLS and CDR2 as YYNGEE. The CDR3 is CASGGTDTQYF. CDR3 DNA sequence: TGTGCCAGCGGAGGTACAGATACGCAGTATTTT.

The chain uses TRBV7-3 and TRBJ2-3, with D possibly matching TRBD2 (6 bases). The V gene lost 5 bases and the J gene lost 4 bases, with 10 bases spanning the gap. There are 13 residues in the CDR3. Germline loops: CDR1 SGHTA, CDR2 FQGTGA. Written as DNA, the CDR3 is TGTGCCAGCAGCCCGACTAGATCAGATACGCAGTATTTT. Protein: CASSPTRSDTQYF.

The chain joins TRBV24-1 to TRBJ2-1, with 9 bases fitting TRBD2. This CDR3 has 16 amino acids. The junction had 6 bases not matched to a gene; V was cut back by 4 bases and J by 3 bases. Looked up from germline, CDR1 is KGHDR and CDR2 is SFDVKD. The CDR3 protein is CATSDPTSGGYNEQFF. CDR3 DNA sequence: TGTGCCACCAGTGACCCGACTAGCGGTGGCTACAATGAGCAGTTCTTC.

The V gene is TRBV5-6, the J gene TRBJ1-5, with TRBD1 identical over 9 bases. V dropped 4 bases and J dropped 3; count of bases not matched to a gene: 11. The germline CDR1 and CDR2 sequences are SGHDT and YYEEEE. This CDR3 comprises 17 residues. The CDR3 reads CASSPSPGTGFNQPQHF. Here the CDR3 DNA reads TGTGCCAGCAGCCCTAGTCCCGGGACAGGGTTCAATCAGCCCCAGCATTTT. Supplemented by reference TRBV5-6 and TRBJ1-5, the full variable domain reads DAGVTQSPTHLIKTRGQQVTLRCSPKSGHDTVSWYQQALGQGPQFIFQYYEEEERQRGNFPDRFSGHQFPNYSSELNVNALLLGDSALYLCASSPSPGTGFNQPQHFGDGTRLSIL.

The J gene is TRBJ2-7, the V gene TRBV5-1; the match to TRBD1 covers 7 bases. J was trimmed by 2 bases and V by 4 bases; bases with no gene match: 6. This CDR3 has 14 amino acids. Per germline, CDR1 SGHRS and CDR2 YFSETQ. This CDR3 reads CASSNEGAPYEQYF. CDR3 in DNA: TGCGCCAGCAGCAACGAGGGGGCTCCCTACGAGCAGTACTTC.

The chain recombines TRBV15 with TRBJ2-2, with TRBD1 identical over 8 bases. V shed 3 bases and J 5 bases; nucleotides not matched to a gene: 5. This CDR3 is built from 15 residues. Germline loops: CDR1 LNHNV, CDR2 YYDKDF (reference sequence). The CDR3 reads CATSSQGARTGELFF. In DNA form, the CDR3 reads TGTGCCACCAGCAGTCAGGGGGCTAGAACCGGGGAGCTGTTTTTT.

V gene TRBV24-1 combines with J gene TRBJ1-5; 7 bases agree with TRBD1. Looked up from germline, CDR1 is KGHDR and CDR2 is SFDVKD. CDR3 length: 13 amino acids. The V and J ends lost 11 bases and 4 bases, in that order; junction bases with no gene match: 7. In DNA, the CDR3 is TGTGCCATCGGACAGGTGGGAAATCAGCCCCAGCATTTT. Protein: CAIGQVGNQPQHF.

V is TRBV24-1 and J is TRBJ1-1; TRBD1 might be the D (5 bases). The germline CDR1 and CDR2 sequences are KGHDR and SFDVKD. The germline V and J ends were trimmed by 4 bases and 3 bases, with 23 bases remaining between them. The CDR3 has 18 residues. CDR3 sequence: CATSDRLSSGRGDTEAFF. The CDR3 DNA reads as TGTGCCACCAGTGACCGTCTTAGCTCAGGGAGGGGAGACACTGAAGCTTTCTTT.

The rearrangement joins TRBV30 to TRBJ1-3, with 9 bases fitting TRBD1. CDR3 length: 14 amino acids. CDR1 GTSNPN and CDR2 SVGIG come from the germline V gene (reference sequence). V shed 5 bases, J shed 8 bases, and the junction held 10 bases outside the gene matches. The CDR3 is CAWEPGQGWDTIYF. The CDR3 DNA reads TGTGCCTGGGAACCCGGACAGGGGTGGGACACCATATATTTT.

The V gene is TRBV10-3, the J gene TRBJ1-1, with a possible D match to TRBD1 (5 bases). The V and J ends lost 8 bases and 4 bases respectively, with 23 bases between them. CDR1 and CDR2 (germline): ENHRY, SYGVKD. There are 16 residues in the CDR3. This CDR3 reads CAIGDYRTTYSTEAFF. CDR3 DNA sequence: TGTGCCATCGGGGATTACAGGACGACCTATTCCACTGAAGCTTTCTTT.

V and J are TRBV24-1 and TRBJ1-5, with 10 bases that match TRBD1. J gave up 1 base and V 7 bases, and 3 bases lay outside the gene matches. CDR1 is KGHDR, CDR2 SFDVKD, per germline. This CDR3 spans 15 amino acids. CDR3 sequence reads: CATRPGQGSNQPQHF. As DNA, the CDR3 is TGTGCCACCAGACCGGGACAGGGGAGCAATCAGCCCCAGCATTTT.

The chain couples TRBV2 to TRBJ2-5, with TRBD2 matching over 10 bases. The CDR3 spans 14 residues. Germline values: CDR1 SNHLY, CDR2 FYNNEI. V trimming: 8 bases; J trimming: 3 bases; junction bases outside the gene matches: 6. CDR3 in amino acids: CASVGSGGKETQYF. CDR3 bases: TGTGCCAGCGTGGGTAGCGGGGGGAAAGAGACCCAGTACTTC.

The chain combines TRBV21-1 with TRBJ2-3; the table calls TRBD2, which could not be checked here. TRBV21-1 is a listed pseudogene. CDR3 length equals 15 residues. In nucleotides, the CDR3 is TGTGCCAGCAGAGAGAAGCGGGAGCCCCCAGATACGCAGTATTTT. This codes for CASREKREPPDTQYF.

V and J are TRBV30 and TRBJ1-2; possibly TRBD1 for D (6 bases). Germline V gene sequence: CDR1 GTSNPN, CDR2 SVGIG (reference sequence). V lost 0 bases to trimming and J lost 2 bases, with 10 bases between them. The CDR3 totals 14 residues. This chain's CDR3 is CAWSVGGINYGYTF. CDR3 DNA: TGTGCCTGGAGTGTAGGGGGAATAAACTATGGCTACACCTTC.

The chain has TRBV7-2 and TRBJ2-7; 8 nucleotides line up with TRBD1. This CDR3 has 14 residues. CDR1 and CDR2 (germline): SGHTA, FQGNSA. V dropped 3 bases and J dropped 5; count of bases not matched to a gene: 6. CDR3: CASSFPDRVHEQYF. The CDR3 DNA reads as TGTGCCAGCAGCTTTCCGGACAGGGTACACGAGCAGTACTTC.

The rearrangement links TRBV19 to TRBJ1-5; no clear D. Germline V gives CDR1 LNHDA, CDR2 SQIVND (reference sequence). The length of the CDR3 is 14 residues. V was cut by 6 bases and J by 6 bases, with 15 bases left in between. This chain's CDR3 is CASSGGRDGQPQHF. CDR3 nucleotide sequence: TGTGCCAGTAGCGGAGGGCGGGATGGTCAGCCCCAGCATTTT.

The V call is TRBV6-5, the J call TRBJ1-2, with 7 bases aligning to TRBD1. In germline, CDR1 is MNHEY, CDR2 SVGAGI. V lost 6 bases, J lost 3 bases, and 4 bases stayed unmatched. The CDR3 length is 13 residues. This CDR3 reads CASSRQGYYGYTF. DNA of the CDR3: TGTGCCAGCAGCCGACAGGGATACTATGGCTACACCTTC.